What follows describes a single T cell receptor beta chain. The antigen is unknown. Other DNA sequences in the same sample also yield this CDR3. This sample was included in a study of cytomegalovirus exposure and HLA in healthy donors. Study-wide results and limits: Specific recognition of CMV antigens was confirmed in vitro for a few chains (all CMV-associated).

This CDR3 is built from 13 residues. Germline V CDR1 and CDR2: SQVTM, ANQGSEA. With 6 bases clipped from V and 5 bases from J, the junction kept 8 bases outside the gene matches. This table comes from immunoSEQ multiplex PCR, and its TCRdb copy is limited to in-frame clones, with some not included. The sample shows about 160,000 clones, about 86% of them seen only once. The J gene is TRBJ1-1, the V gene TRBV29-1; TRBD1 matches 8 bases. The sample was PBMCs. The receptor comes from a woman aged 25 to 39 in good health and CMV-seronegative. CDR3 sequence: CSVRTGKNTEAFF. DNA for the CDR3: TGCAGCGTCAGGACAGGGAAGAATACTGAAGCTTTCTTT.